This T cell receptor (beta chain) was captured in a study of CD8 T cells in ankylosing spondylitis. General study findings and limits: Relatively rare in peripheral blood, disease-linked clones were also CD8+. A TCR beta motif of about eight highly homologous variants seemed to mark ankylosing spondylitis blood.

V gave up 5 bases and J gave up 1 base; unmatched junction bases: 11. The V gene's germline CDR1 is SEHNR and CDR2 FQNEAQ (reference sequence). The CDR3 totals 16 residues. TCRdb analysed the 5' RACE reads with MiXCR anew, one entry per CDR3 protein. The sample gives 250,000 or so distinct CDR3 sequences, roughly 18% of which show up once; around 33% is in the top ten. A word on this clonotype: What it binds is not known.

Source material: blood, either unsorted or a sorted T cell fraction (not recorded which). This rearrangement joins TRBV7-9 to TRBJ2-7; 7 bases are shared with TRBD2. The receptor's source is a male donor with ankylosing spondylitis or in good health (not recorded which). The CDR3 sequence is CASSPNLPGLSYEQYF. DNA for the CDR3: TGTGCCAGCAGCCCGAACTTACCGGGACTATCCTACGAGCAGTACTTC.